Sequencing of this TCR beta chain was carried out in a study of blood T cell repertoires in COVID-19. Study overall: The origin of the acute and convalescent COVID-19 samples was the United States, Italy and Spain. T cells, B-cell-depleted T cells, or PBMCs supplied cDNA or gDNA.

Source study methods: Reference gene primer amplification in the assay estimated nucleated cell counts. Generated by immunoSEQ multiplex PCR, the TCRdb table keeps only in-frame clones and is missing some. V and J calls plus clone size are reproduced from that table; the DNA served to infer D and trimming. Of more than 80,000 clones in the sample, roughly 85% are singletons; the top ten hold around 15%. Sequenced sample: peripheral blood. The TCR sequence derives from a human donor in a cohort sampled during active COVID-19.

The CDR3 reads CASSEGANSPLHF. The CDR3 coding sequence is TGTGCCAGCTCCGAGGGGGCTAATTCACCCCTCCACTTT. The V and J genes are TRBV6-4 and TRBJ1-6; 7 bases agree with TRBD1. The germline V gene encodes CDR1 MRHNA and CDR2 SNTAGT. CDR3 length: 13 amino acids. Trimming at V came to 8 bases and at J to 6 bases, leaving 4 bases not matched to a gene.